This paragraph covers one T cell receptor (beta chain) sequence. Its antigen remains unidentified. The sample originates from a study of beta chain features in type 1 diabetes. Study-level findings and limits: It was among patients, rather than healthy donors, that naive, central memory and Treg TCRB repertoires appeared more similar.

Trimming cost V 7 bases and J 0 bases; bases outside gene matches: 14. This CDR3 spans 17 amino acids. In germline, CDR1 is MDHEN, CDR2 SYDVKM. Each of the CD4+ naive, central memory, regulatory and stem cell-like memory populations was sorted via CD45RO/CCR7/CD25/CD127/CD95/CD27. Without exception, sorted populations had purity beyond 95%. The entirety of the isolated RNA underwent reverse transcription, so expressed TCRB transcripts were sequenced. Sequencing of naive, central memory and regulatory T cell samples gave an average of approximately 3.5 million reads. The protocol was immunoSEQ multiplex PCR, while the TCRdb copy is restricted to in-frame clones and leaves out a portion. The data contain about 620,000 clones, roughly 15% of them singletons.

The source of this sequence is a young man in good health. The specimen was naive CD4+ T cells from blood. The genes are TRBV28 and TRBJ2-7, with 8 bases aligning to TRBD1. CDR3 in amino acids: CASIPDRGGLSSYEQYF. In DNA, the CDR3 is TGTGCCAGCATCCCTGACAGGGGTGGTTTGAGCTCCTACGAGCAGTACTTC.